This TCR beta chain originates from a study of cytomegalovirus exposure and HLA in healthy donors. Turning to the study itself: HLA-typed donors were the source of tens of millions of unique TCRs, which an early data release held.

With regard to this clone: No antigen is known for it.

The PCR made use of 60 Vbeta and 13 Jbeta primers. As handled by the study authors: Later, 65 million to 85 million unique TCR beta chains were counted in an analysis, and roughly 11 million of them were shared. TCRdb's table, derived via immunoSEQ multiplex PCR, lists solely in-frame clones and lacks some. V, J and clone size derive from that table, while D and trimming were established from the DNA sequence. This table holds roughly 65,000 clones, almost 70% found once. The germline V gene has CDR1 MGHDK and CDR2 SYGVNS. The V end lost 2 bases, the J end lost 1 base, and 13 bases lay between the germline ends. This CDR3 is 16 amino acids long. Study-wide results and limits: Overall, approximately 150 TCR beta chains were annotated as cytomegalovirus-associated.

This chain connects TRBV25-1 to TRBJ2-3; tentatively, D is TRBD1 (6 bases). The sequencing sample was made of PBMCs. This sequence was found in a man in his forties in good health and CMV-seropositive. CDR3 coding DNA: TGTGCCAGCAGTGAAGGGGGCAGGGGTGGCACAGATACGCAGTATTTT. It encodes CASSEGGRGGTDTQYF.